A selection of T cell receptor beta chains follows, all from one sample in a study of blood T cell repertoires in COVID-19. The repertoire was sequenced with immunoSEQ multiplex PCR; TCRdb's copy has only in-frame clones and lacks some. The table records 34,000 or so clones, 75% to 90% of them present only once. The sequencing input was peripheral blood. These receptors came from a man aged 50 to 60 with active or convalescent COVID-19. Both conserved end residues are part of each CDR3. Fields, in order: V gene, clone size, J gene, D gene, CDR3 DNA, CDR3 protein. The D gene is left open where the match is weak. Size tells how often a clone was seen (once, few, many) or the class of an expanded clone, and some rows leave it out.

>TRBV9|NA|TRBJ1-1|NA
TGTGCCAGCACCAAAATAGGGAGGAACACTGAAGCTTTCTTT
CASTKIGRNTEAFF
>TRBV7-2|NA|TRBJ2-1|TRBD1
TGTGCCAGCAGCTCCCTAGCCATCACCGTGACAGGGGACAATGAGCAGTTCTTC
CASSSLAITVTGDNEQFF
>TRBV6-5|NA|TRBJ1-5|TRBD1
TGTGCCAGCAGTTACTCCGGGACAGGGGGAATGCAGCCCCAGCATTTT
CASSYSGTGGMQPQHF
>TRBV7-9|NA|TRBJ1-1|TRBD1
TGTGCCAGCAGATCTGGGACAGACAACGCTGAAGCTTTCTTT
CASRSGTDNAEAFF
>TRBV4-1|once|TRBJ2-3|NA
TGCGCCAGCAGCCCAGGGGTGTGGGGCCGCACAGATACGCAGTATTTT
CASSPGVWGRTDTQYF
>TRBV4-3|NA|TRBJ2-1|NA
TGCGCCAGCAGCCAAGATTGGTGGGAGAGCAATGAGCAGTTCTTC
CASSQDWWESNEQFF
>TRBV28|NA|TRBJ2-7|NA
TGTGCCAGCAGTTTTGCGTTACTAGGCTCCTACGAGCAGTACTTC
CASSFALLGSYEQYF
>TRBV9|few|TRBJ2-3|NA
TGTGCCAGCAGCGTTTTTGGCGGGAAGGGCAGCACAGATACGCAGTATTTT
CASSVFGGKGSTDTQYF
>TRBV6-4|NA|TRBJ2-7|NA
TGTGCCAGCACTAGCGAGAACTCCTACGAGCAGTACTTC
CASTSENSYEQYF
>TRBV7-9|NA|TRBJ2-3|TRBD1
TGTGCCAGCAGCCGACAGGGAAATGCAGATACGCAGTATTTT
CASSRQGNADTQYF
>TRBV28|once|TRBJ1-6|TRBD1
TGTGCCAGCAGTTTACGGGACAGCCACCACTTT
CASSLRDSHHF